This T cell receptor (beta chain) was captured in a study of shared clonotypes between healthy human individuals. The protocol was immunoSEQ multiplex PCR, while the TCRdb copy is restricted to in-frame clones and leaves out a portion. Among some 2,100,000 clones listed, 85% to 95% were seen once. The CDR3 contains 15 residues. V was pared by 1 base and J by 1 base, with 8 bases between. Germline CDR1 and CDR2: LNHDA and SQIVND (reference sequence). Positive CCR7 selection of CD45RO-negative cells yielded the naive CD8 cells, and terminally differentiated effector memory CD45RA+ cells were excluded. Input material: naive CD8+ T cells from PBMCs. The TCR sequence derives from a man aged 18 to 29 in good health. Some clones in this sample may be carry-over from other donors' samples. The chain employs TRBV19 and TRBJ2-1; D remains ambiguous. Here the CDR3 DNA reads TGTGCCAGTAGTATAGGCCTTACGTCCTACAATGAGCAGTTCTTC. Translation gives CASSIGLTSYNEQFF.